Reported below is one T cell receptor (beta chain). What it binds is not known. Per the germline V gene, CDR1 is SQVTM and CDR2 is ANQGSEA. This CDR3 contains 14 residues. V shed 4 bases and J 7 bases; nucleotides not matched to a gene: 9. Only in-frame clones appear in the TCRdb table, and some are missing; sequencing was by immunoSEQ multiplex PCR. There are around 52,000 clones in the sample; approximately 78% occur only once, and 1.8% lies in the top ten. Described time point: week 5, during vaccination. A 20-mer mutant IDH1 peptide at 300 ug was injected subcutaneously with topical imiquimod. The sample originates from a study of a mutant IDH1 vaccine in newly diagnosed glioma. Study-wide background: Onset of vaccination occurred 4-6 weeks following radiotherapy alone, or with temozolomide cycles. An approximately 62% male, about 38% female split and a mean age of around 41 years characterized treated patients. Pretreatment consisted of radiotherapy, temozolomide, or both, with most receiving both.

Study observations and caveats: Pseudoprogression seemed unlinked to shifts in top peripheral T cell clonotypes.

The sample consisted of PBMCs, taken from a glioma patient whose treatment included an IDH1 peptide vaccine. The clonotype originates from a woman aged 40 to 50 with glioma. The chain links TRBV29-1 to TRBJ2-5; 10 bases fit TRBD2. The CDR3 loop is CSVGSGGTEGTQYF. Written as DNA, the CDR3 is TGCAGCGTTGGTAGCGGGGGGACCGAAGGGACCCAGTACTTC.